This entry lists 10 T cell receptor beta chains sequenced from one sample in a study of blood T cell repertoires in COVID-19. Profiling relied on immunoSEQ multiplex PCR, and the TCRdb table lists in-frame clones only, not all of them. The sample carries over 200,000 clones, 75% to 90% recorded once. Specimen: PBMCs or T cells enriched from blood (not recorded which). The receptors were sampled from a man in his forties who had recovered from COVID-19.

The CDR3 reads CASSLGPDSGNTIYF. The CDR3 DNA follows: TGCGCCAGCAGCTTGGGGCCTGACTCTGGAAACACCATATATTTT. The V gene is TRBV5-1, the J gene TRBJ1-3, with no clear D. The germline V gene has CDR1 SGHRS and CDR2 YFSETQ. Trimming removed 0 bases from V and 0 bases from J, with 7 bases in between. There are 15 residues in the CDR3.

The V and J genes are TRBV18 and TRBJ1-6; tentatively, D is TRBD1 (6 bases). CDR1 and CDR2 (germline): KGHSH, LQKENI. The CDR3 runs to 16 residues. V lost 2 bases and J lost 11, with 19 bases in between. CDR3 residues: CASSPSPGQLGTPLHF. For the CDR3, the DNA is TGTGCCAGCTCACCATCCCCCGGACAGTTAGGGACACCCCTCCACTTT.

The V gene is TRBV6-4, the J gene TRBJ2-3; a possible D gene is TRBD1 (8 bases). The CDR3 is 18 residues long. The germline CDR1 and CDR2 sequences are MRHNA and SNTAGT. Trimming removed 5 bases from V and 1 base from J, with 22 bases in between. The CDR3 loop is CASSPTGGGSPGTDTQYF. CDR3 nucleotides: TGTGCCAGCAGTCCCACAGGGGGGGGGTCCCCTGGCACAGATACGCAGTATTTT.

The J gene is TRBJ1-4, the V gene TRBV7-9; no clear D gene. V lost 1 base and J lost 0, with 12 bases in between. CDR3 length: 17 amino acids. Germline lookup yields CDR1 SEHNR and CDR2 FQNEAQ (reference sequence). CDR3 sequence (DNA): TGTGCCAGCAGCTTAGGTCAAACAGAGACAACTAATGAAAAACTGTTTTTT. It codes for CASSLGQTETTNEKLFF. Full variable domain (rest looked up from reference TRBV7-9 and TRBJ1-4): DTGVSQNPRHKITKRGQNVTFRCDPISEHNRLYWYRQTLGQGPEFLTYFQNEAQLEKSRLLSDRFSAERPKGSFSTLEIQRTEQGDSAMYLCASSLGQTETTNEKLFFGSGTQLSVL.

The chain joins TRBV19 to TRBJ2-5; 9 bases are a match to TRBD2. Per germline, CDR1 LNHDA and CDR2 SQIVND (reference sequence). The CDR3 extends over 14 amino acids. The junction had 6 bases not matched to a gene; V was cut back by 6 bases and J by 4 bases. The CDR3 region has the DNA TGTGCCAGTAGGAGACTAGCGGCTTCAGAGACCCAGTACTTC. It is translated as CASRRLAASETQYF.

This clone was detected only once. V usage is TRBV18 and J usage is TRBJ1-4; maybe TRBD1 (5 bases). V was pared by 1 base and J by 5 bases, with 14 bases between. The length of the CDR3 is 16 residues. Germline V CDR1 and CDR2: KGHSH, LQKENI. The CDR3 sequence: CASSPQYKGSNEKLFF. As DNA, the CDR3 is TGTGCCAGCTCACCACAATATAAGGGGTCGAATGAAAAACTGTTTTTT.

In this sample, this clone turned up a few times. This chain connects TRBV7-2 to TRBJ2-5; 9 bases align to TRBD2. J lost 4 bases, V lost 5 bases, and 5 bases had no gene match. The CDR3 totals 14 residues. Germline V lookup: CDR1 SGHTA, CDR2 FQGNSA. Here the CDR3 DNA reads TGTGCCAGCAGCCGTAGCGGGAGCGGAGAGACCCAGTACTTC. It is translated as CASSRSGSGETQYF.

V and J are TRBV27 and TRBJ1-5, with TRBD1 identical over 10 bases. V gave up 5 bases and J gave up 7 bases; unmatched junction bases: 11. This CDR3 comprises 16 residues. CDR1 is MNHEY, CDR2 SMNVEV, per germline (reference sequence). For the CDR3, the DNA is TGTGCCAGCAGTCCCTTTGGACAGGGGGTAAGGCAGCCCCAGCATTTT. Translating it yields CASSPFGQGVRQPQHF.

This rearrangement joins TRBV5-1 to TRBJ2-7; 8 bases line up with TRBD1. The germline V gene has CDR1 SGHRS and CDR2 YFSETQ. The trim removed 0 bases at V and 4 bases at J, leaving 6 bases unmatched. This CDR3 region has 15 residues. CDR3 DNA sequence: TGCGCCAGCAGCTTGGTAGCAGGGGGCGATTACGAGCAGTACTTC. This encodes CASSLVAGGDYEQYF.

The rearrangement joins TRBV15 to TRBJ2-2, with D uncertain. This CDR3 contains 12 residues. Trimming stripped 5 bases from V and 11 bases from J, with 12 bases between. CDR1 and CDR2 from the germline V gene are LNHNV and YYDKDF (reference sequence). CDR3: CATSLTRSELFF. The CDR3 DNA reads TGTGCCACCAGCCTAACGCGGAGCGAGCTGTTTTTT.